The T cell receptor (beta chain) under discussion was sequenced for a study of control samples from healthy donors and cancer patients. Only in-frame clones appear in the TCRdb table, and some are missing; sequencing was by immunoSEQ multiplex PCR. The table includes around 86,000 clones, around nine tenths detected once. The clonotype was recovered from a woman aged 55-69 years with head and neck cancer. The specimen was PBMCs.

The CDR3 DNA reads TGTGCCAGCAGCACCGGGACTAGTTGGTCCTACGAGCAGTACTTC. Protein product: CASSTGTSWSYEQYF. V and J are TRBV5-4 and TRBJ2-7; TRBD2 matches 8 bases. The CDR3 totals 15 residues. Germline V gives CDR1 SGHNT, CDR2 YYREEE (reference sequence). J was trimmed by 1 base and V by 4 bases; bases with no gene match: 7.